These 28 T cell receptor beta chains share one sample of origin, sequenced in a study of blood T cell repertoires in COVID-19. Profiled with immunoSEQ multiplex PCR; TCRdb holds only in-frame clones, not every one. The repertoire consists of approximately 180,000 clones, with roughly 84% occurring once and the leading ten covering roughly 1.2%. Sequencing was done on a sample of PBMCs or T cells enriched from blood (not recorded which). The receptors were sampled from a human donor with acute COVID-19. The donor label of this sample is uncertain.

This clone was seen only a few times. The sample holds other DNA sequences that translate to the same CDR3. This chain links TRBV6-5 with TRBJ1-3; 7 nucleotides line up with TRBD1. CDR3 size: 14 residues. V dropped 6 bases and J dropped 1; count of bases not matched to a gene: 3. CDR1 is MNHEY, CDR2 SVGAGI, per germline. This CDR3 reads CASRSTGSGNTIYF. The CDR3 bases are TGTGCCAGCAGGTCGACAGGGTCTGGAAACACCATATATTTT.

This clone was detected only once. The sample carries other DNA sequences with the same CDR3. This chain joins TRBV6-4 and TRBJ2-1; no clear D. Per the germline V gene, CDR1 is MRHNA and CDR2 is SNTAGT. The V gene lost 6 bases and the J gene lost 0 bases, with 9 bases spanning the gap. This CDR3 is 14 amino acids long. The CDR3 sequence is CASSAGSSYNEQFF. The CDR3 bases are TGTGCCAGCAGCGCAGGTAGCTCCTACAATGAGCAGTTCTTC.

The chain uses TRBV7-2 and TRBJ2-3; 7 positions agree with TRBD2. The CDR3 totals 16 residues. Per the germline V gene, CDR1 is SGHTA and CDR2 is FQGNSA. Trimming cost V 4 bases and J 2 bases; bases outside gene matches: 9. The CDR3 sequence is CASSYQRGSLTDTQYF. The CDR3 nucleotides read TGTGCCAGCAGCTACCAGCGGGGATCGCTCACAGATACGCAGTATTTT.

The V gene is TRBV2, the J gene TRBJ2-7, with a weak D call TRBD1 (6 bases). The CDR3 contains 14 residues. V shed 8 bases and J shed 5 bases, with 19 bases lying between them. Germline-derived CDR1 and CDR2 are SNHLY and FYNNEI. In nucleotides, the CDR3 is TGTGCCAGCGGCCCGGCAGGGGTCCTTGACGAGCAGTACTTC. Amino acids: CASGPAGVLDEQYF.

This clone was observed a single time. The rearrangement links TRBV5-6 to TRBJ1-1, with TRBD1 identical over 8 bases. After removal of 4 bases from V and 7 bases from J, the junction contained 6 bases not matched to a gene. Germline CDR1 reads SGHDT; CDR2 reads YYEEEE. CDR3 length: 13 residues. CDR3 in DNA: TGTGCCAGCAGCCATCCGGACAGGGATGAAGCTTTCTTT. Its protein product is CASSHPDRDEAFF. The whole variable domain, remainder taken from reference TRBV5-6 and TRBJ1-1, is DAGVTQSPTHLIKTRGQQVTLRCSPKSGHDTVSWYQQALGQGPQFIFQYYEEEERQRGNFPDRFSGHQFPNYSSELNVNALLLGDSALYLCASSHPDRDEAFFGQGTRLTVV.

The chain recombines TRBV30 with TRBJ1-5; no clear D gene. The CDR3 spans 14 residues. V was trimmed by 5 bases and J by 6 bases, leaving 17 bases between them. The germline V gene encodes CDR1 GTSNPN and CDR2 SVGIG (reference sequence). CDR3: CAWAVALSGQPQHF. The CDR3 DNA reads as TGTGCCTGGGCTGTGGCACTGTCGGGTCAGCCCCAGCATTTT.

CDR3 amino acids: CASSYSVLTGELFF. DNA of the CDR3: TGTGCCAGCAGTTACTCCGTTCTCACCGGGGAGCTGTTTTTT. The chain joins TRBV6-5 to TRBJ2-2; D not resolved. Germline CDR1 MNHEY, CDR2 SVGAGI. The CDR3 length is 14 residues. The V and J ends lost 0 bases and 4 bases respectively, with 6 bases between them.

J is TRBJ2-7 and V is TRBV5-1; D is possibly TRBD2 (6 bases). The CDR3 length is 13 residues. Germline lookup yields CDR1 SGHRS and CDR2 YFSETQ. V was trimmed by 2 bases and J by 0 bases, leaving 6 bases between them. In DNA form, the CDR3 reads TGCGCCAGCAGCTTCGGGAGCTCCTACGAGCAGTACTTC. Amino acid sequence: CASSFGSSYEQYF. Full variable domain (outside the CDR3, taken from reference TRBV5-1 and TRBJ2-7): KAGVTQTPRYLIKTRGQQVTLSCSPISGHRSVSWYQQTPGQGLQFLFEYFSETQRNKGNFPGRFSGRQFSNSRSEMNVSTLELGDSALYLCASSFGSSYEQYFGPGTRLTVT.

The rearrangement joins TRBV3-1 (or the pseudogene TRBV3-2) to TRBJ2-5; possible D gene TRBD1, 5 bases. Germline assignment: CDR1 LGHDT and CDR2 YNNKEL (reference sequence). Between the trimmed V and J ends, which lost 1 base and 3 bases, there was a span of 6 bases. This CDR3 comprises 13 residues. In nucleotides, the CDR3 is TGTGCCAGCAGCCAAGTAGGGGAAGAGACCCAGTACTTC. This gives the protein CASSQVGEETQYF.

The CDR3 nucleotides are TGTGCCAGCAGCCCAGGGTCGGGTGTTGCCTATGGCTACACCTTC. It translates to CASSPGSGVAYGYTF. The chain joins TRBV27 to TRBJ1-2; D might be TRBD1 (5 bases). CDR3 length equals 15 residues. V was shortened by 6 bases and J by 4 bases, with 18 bases between the two germline ends. CDR1 MNHEY and CDR2 SMNVEV come from the germline V gene (reference sequence).

This chain joins TRBV5-1 and TRBJ2-3, with no clear D. Trimming took 2 bases from V and 4 from J, leaving 11 bases between them. Germline loops: CDR1 SGHRS, CDR2 YFSETQ. The CDR3 runs to 14 residues. CDR3: CASSFPGSSDTQYF. The DNA of the CDR3 is TGCGCCAGCAGCTTCCCCGGGTCGTCAGATACGCAGTATTTT.

The chain links TRBV27 to TRBJ2-2, with 10 bases aligning to TRBD1. The CDR3 has 15 amino acids. Germline V gene lookup returns CDR1 MNHEY and CDR2 SMNVEV (reference sequence). The V gene end was trimmed by 5 bases and the J gene end by 6 bases; junction bases not matched to a gene: 6. CDR3 loop: CASSAQTGGAGELFF. Written as DNA, the CDR3 is TGTGCCAGCAGTGCCCAGACAGGGGGCGCCGGGGAGCTGTTTTTT.

Here the CDR3 DNA reads TGCACCAGCAGCGGGACTAGCAGAGATACGCAGTATTTT. Its translation: CTSSGTSRDTQYF. The chain recombines TRBV1 with TRBJ2-3; the D call in the table, TRBD2, was not verified against the DNA. TRBV1 is recorded as a pseudogene. This CDR3 contains 13 residues.

This clone was found once. The rearrangement uses TRBV9 and TRBJ1-2; 10 bases align to TRBD1. V shed 0 bases and J 2 bases; nucleotides not matched to a gene: 7. Germline CDR1 SGDLS, CDR2 YYNGEE. The CDR3 extends over 17 amino acids. The CDR3 region has the DNA TGTGCCAGCAGCGTAGCTTCGACAGGGGGCGGAAACTATGGCTACACCTTC. This gives the protein CASSVASTGGGNYGYTF.

This chain uses TRBV6-6 with TRBJ2-7; a possible D gene is TRBD1 (5 bases). The CDR3 extends over 13 amino acids. Germline V lookup: CDR1 MNHNY, CDR2 SVGAGI (reference sequence). Trimming shortened V by 8 bases and J by 4 bases, and 15 bases separated the two germline ends. CDR3: CASLRPDSYEQYF. The DNA for the CDR3 is TGTGCCAGCCTGAGGCCCGACAGTTACGAGCAGTACTTC.

V and J are TRBV10-3 and TRBJ2-7, with 8 bases lining up with TRBD1. The trim removed 3 bases at V and 4 bases at J, leaving 8 bases unmatched. This CDR3 spans 15 amino acids. Germline-derived CDR1 and CDR2 are ENHRY and SYGVKD. The CDR3 loop is CAISDWDRMGYEQYF. In nucleotides, the CDR3 is TGTGCCATCAGTGATTGGGACAGGATGGGGTACGAGCAGTACTTC.

The chain recombines TRBV6-5 with TRBJ2-5, with 7 nucleotides matching TRBD2. The J segment lost 4 bases and the V segment lost 10 bases, leaving 6 bases of the junction unmatched. Germline lookup yields CDR1 MNHEY and CDR2 SVGAGI. The CDR3 runs to 12 residues. CDR3 protein: CATWTSLETQYF. DNA of the CDR3: TGTGCCACCTGGACTAGTTTAGAGACCCAGTACTTC.

The V gene is TRBV2, the J gene TRBJ1-3, with TRBD1 as a possible D gene (5 bases). Germline loops: CDR1 SNHLY, CDR2 FYNNEI. This CDR3 contains 16 residues. The V gene lost 8 bases and the J gene lost 0 bases, with 17 bases spanning the gap. The CDR3 DNA is TGTGCCAGCGGGAACAGGAGCTTTTTCTCTGGAAACACCATATATTTT. Translating gives CASGNRSFFSGNTIYF.

V is TRBV2 and J is TRBJ2-5; 7 nucleotides align to TRBD2. Germline loops: CDR1 SNHLY, CDR2 FYNNEI. The CDR3 is made up of 16 amino acids. With 8 bases clipped from V and 4 bases from J, the junction kept 16 bases outside the gene matches. Written as DNA, the CDR3 is TGTGCCAGCGCCGGGGAGGGTTCCGCGATCCCAGAGACCCAGTACTTC. It translates to CASAGEGSAIPETQYF.

V is TRBV14 and J is TRBJ1-2; D unresolved. Germline V gives CDR1 SGHDN, CDR2 FVKESK. This CDR3 has 13 amino acids. Trimming took off 4 bases at V and 8 bases at J, with 14 bases between the two ends. CDR3 sequence (DNA): TGTGCCAGCAGCCTCAGGAACGCGGGGGGCTACACCTTC. It yields the protein CASSLRNAGGYTF.

The chain couples TRBV3-1 (or the pseudogene TRBV3-2) to TRBJ1-4; 8 bases are a match to TRBD1. This CDR3 is 15 amino acids long. The germline CDR1 and CDR2 sequences are LGHDT and YNNKEL (reference sequence). Germline trimming cut 1 base from V and 8 bases from J; bases unmatched to any gene: 6. DNA of the CDR3: TGTGCCAGCAGCCAAGGCGGACAGGGAAAAGAAAAACTGTTTTTT. This codes for CASSQGGQGKEKLFF.

DNA of the CDR3: TGTGCCAGCAGTCCTTACCGGACAGGGTACGAGCAGTACTTC. Translated: CASSPYRTGYEQYF. V gene TRBV6-5 combines with J gene TRBJ2-7; 8 bases fit TRBD1. J was trimmed by 4 bases and V by 5 bases; bases with no gene match: 7. This CDR3 is built from 14 residues. The germline V gene has CDR1 MNHEY and CDR2 SVGAGI.

CDR3 region: CASSPWTSGISTDTQYF. The CDR3 coding sequence is TGTGCCAGTAGTCCGTGGACTAGCGGTATAAGCACAGATACGCAGTATTTT. The chain employs TRBV19 and TRBJ2-3; 10 bases line up with TRBD2. CDR1 is LNHDA and CDR2 is SQIVND in the germline V gene (reference sequence). V was clipped by 5 bases and J by 0 bases; unmatched bases: 8. The length of the CDR3 is 17 residues.

V and J are TRBV5-4 and TRBJ2-3; no firm D call. The germline V and J ends were trimmed by 0 bases and 0 bases, with 8 bases remaining between them. The germline V gene encodes CDR1 SGHNT and CDR2 YYREEE (reference sequence). This CDR3 has 15 amino acids. This CDR3 is CASSLGRSSTDTQYF. The CDR3 region has the DNA TGTGCCAGCAGCTTGGGGCGGTCTAGCACAGATACGCAGTATTTT.

V is TRBV6-2 or TRBV6-3 and J is TRBJ2-1; D unclear. This CDR3 comprises 14 residues. In germline, CDR1 is MNHEY, CDR2 SVGEGT. Trimming removed 0 bases from V and 3 bases from J, with 6 bases in between. CDR3 protein: CASSYSASYNEQFF. The CDR3 DNA is TGTGCCAGCAGTTACTCTGCTAGCTACAATGAGCAGTTCTTC.

The rearrangement links TRBV30 to TRBJ2-2; maybe TRBD2 (5 bases). CDR1 GTSNPN and CDR2 SVGIG come from the germline V gene (reference sequence). V was trimmed by 2 bases and J by 3 bases, leaving 13 bases between them. This CDR3 has 15 residues. CDR3 protein: CAWSLLWGDTGELFF. CDR3 bases: TGTGCCTGGAGTCTCCTCTGGGGAGACACCGGGGAGCTGTTTTTT. Full variable domain (missing parts from reference TRBV30 and TRBJ2-2): SQTIHQWPATLVQPVGSPLSLECTVEGTSNPNLYWYRQAAGRGLQLLFYSVGIGQISSEVPQNLSASRPQDRQFILSSKKLLLSDSGFYLCAWSLLWGDTGELFFGEGSRLTVL.

The rearrangement uses TRBV6-5 and TRBJ2-3; 10 nucleotides agree with TRBD1. This CDR3 spans 16 amino acids. Germline loops: CDR1 MNHEY, CDR2 SVGAGI. V lost 1 base, J lost 3 bases, and 4 bases stayed unmatched. CDR3 residues: CASSYWTGGITDTQYF. In nucleotides, the CDR3 is TGTGCCAGCAGTTACTGGACAGGGGGGATTACAGATACGCAGTATTTT.

This clone was seen only once. The V and J genes are TRBV5-1 and TRBJ2-7; D is perhaps TRBD1 (5 bases). The CDR3 sequence is 16 residues long. V was shortened by 1 base and J by 3 bases, with 17 bases between the two germline ends. CDR1 is SGHRS, CDR2 YFSETQ, per germline. The CDR3 DNA reads TGCGCCAGCAGCTTGACCGTCAACAGGCTTAACTACGAGCAGTACTTC. Residues: CASSLTVNRLNYEQYF.